These 24 T cell receptor beta chains came from one sample sequenced in a study of CD8+ T cells in alopecia areata. Investigators isolated RNA and reverse transcribed it into cDNA to act as the sequencing template. Assay used: immunoSEQ multiplex PCR; TCRdb lists only in-frame clones, some missing. This sample carries under 70,000 clones, almost 97% of them seen once, and the ten largest clones take roughly 25%. Specimen: CD8+ T cells sorted from blood, collected at week 0. Every receptor here comes from a human donor with alopecia areata.

The CDR3 region is CASSPTGTAQETQYF. The CDR3 DNA follows: TGCGCCAGCAGCCCGACGGGGACAGCACAAGAGACCCAGTACTTC. V gene TRBV4-1 combines with J gene TRBJ2-5; TRBD1 matches 7 bases. The CDR3 loop spans 15 amino acids. In germline, CDR1 is MGHRA, CDR2 YSYEKL. Trimming at V came to 4 bases and at J to 2 bases, leaving 7 bases not matched to a gene.

The genes are TRBV19 and TRBJ1-5, with TRBD1 as a possible D gene (6 bases). CDR1 is LNHDA, CDR2 SQIVND, per germline (reference sequence). Trimming cost V 9 bases and J 0 bases, with 12 bases left between them. The CDR3 runs 14 residues. CDR3 DNA: TGTGCCAGCAAAACACAGGGTAGCAATCAGCCCCAGCATTTT. Translation: CASKTQGSNQPQHF.

This chain connects TRBV5-6 to TRBJ2-3; no clear D. Per the germline V gene, CDR1 is SGHDT and CDR2 is YYEEEE. The V and J ends lost 0 bases and 2 bases respectively, with 10 bases between them. The CDR3 has 15 amino acids. The CDR3 protein is CASSLARTYTDTQYF. The CDR3 DNA sequence: TGTGCCAGCAGCTTGGCTCGGACCTACACAGATACGCAGTATTTT.

The gene calls are TRBV4-3 and TRBJ2-7; 10 bases are shared with TRBD1. Germline V CDR1 and CDR2: LGHNA, YSLEER. Losses at the gene ends were 2 bases for V and 4 bases for J; bases not matched to a gene: 8. This CDR3 has 16 amino acids. Here the CDR3 reads CASSQTDRGGIYEQYF. The CDR3 nucleotides read TGCGCCAGCAGCCAAACGGACAGGGGGGGGATTTACGAGCAGTACTTC.

The chain links TRBV11-2 to TRBJ2-7; D tentatively fits TRBD1 or TRBD2 (5 bases each). The CDR3 runs 14 residues. The germline V and J ends were trimmed by 5 bases and 0 bases, with 11 bases remaining between them. The germline V gene has CDR1 SGHAT and CDR2 FQNNGV. CDR3 DNA: TGTGCCAGCAGCCCCGGGACGGACTCCTACGAGCAGTACTTC. Translation gives CASSPGTDSYEQYF.

This clone was detected once. This chain connects TRBV5-4 to TRBJ1-5; 7 bases map to TRBD1. The CDR3 contains 16 residues. Germline CDR1 SGHNT, CDR2 YYREEE (reference sequence). The V and J ends lost 1 base and 6 bases, in that order; junction bases with no gene match: 10. The CDR3 nucleotides read TGTGCCAGCAGCTTGTGGTCAGGGGGAGAAGCTCAGCCCCAGCATTTT. Amino acid sequence: CASSLWSGGEAQPQHF. Full variable domain (outside the CDR3, taken from reference TRBV5-4 and TRBJ1-5): ETGVTQSPTHLIKTRGQQVTLRCSSQSGHNTVSWYQQALGQGPQFIFQYYREEENGRGNFPPRFSGLQFPNYSSELNVNALELDDSALYLCASSLWSGGEAQPQHFGDGTRLSIL.

The chain joins TRBV14 to TRBJ2-5, with 7 bases lining up with TRBD2. Germline assignment: CDR1 SGHDN and CDR2 FVKESK. Trimming took 1 base from V and 2 from J; bases not matched to a gene: 16. The CDR3 spans 19 residues. CDR3 loop: CASSQAPAGREAIQETQYF. The CDR3 region has the DNA TGTGCCAGCAGCCAAGCTCCGGCAGGGAGGGAGGCGATACAAGAGACCCAGTACTTC.

V and J are TRBV30 and TRBJ2-5; D might be TRBD2 (5 bases). The CDR3 length is 13 residues. V shed 3 bases and J shed 1 base, with 9 bases lying between them. The germline V gene has CDR1 GTSNPN and CDR2 SVGIG (reference sequence). CDR3 amino acids: CAWSSGIQETQYF. The CDR3 DNA follows: TGTGCCTGGAGCTCCGGGATCCAAGAGACCCAGTACTTC.

The chain combines TRBV9 with TRBJ1-5; D is uncertain. The CDR3 totals 16 residues. Germline V gene lookup returns CDR1 SGDLS and CDR2 YYNGEE. With 1 base removed from V and 3 bases from J, the gap between germline ends came to 14 bases. CDR3 region: CASSVRVTLANQPQHF. CDR3 nucleotides: TGTGCCAGCAGCGTAAGGGTGACCCTGGCCAATCAGCCCCAGCATTTT. Based on the CDR3 plus reference TRBV9 and TRBJ1-5, the full variable domain is DSGVTQTPKHLITATGQRVTLRCSPRSGDLSVYWYQQSLDQGLQFLIQYYNGEERAKGNILERFSAQQFPDLHSELNLSSLELGDSALYFCASSVRVTLANQPQHFGDGTRLSIL.

The rearrangement uses TRBV2 and TRBJ2-3; 9 nucleotides line up with TRBD2. The germline CDR1 and CDR2 sequences are SNHLY and FYNNEI. The V gene end was trimmed by 2 bases and the J gene end by 3 bases; junction bases not matched to a gene: 9. There are 17 residues in the CDR3. The CDR3 coding sequence is TGTGCCAGCAGTGAATTTCGGCGGCGGGGGGGGACAGATACGCAGTATTTT. It specifies CASSEFRRRGGTDTQYF.

CDR3 in amino acids: CSVEWGWGTDTQYF. For the CDR3, the DNA is TGCAGCGTTGAATGGGGATGGGGCACAGATACGCAGTATTTT. The V gene is TRBV29-1, the J gene TRBJ2-3, with D unclear. V lost 2 bases and J 1 base, leaving 10 bases between the germline ends. The germline V gene has CDR1 SQVTM and CDR2 ANQGSEA. This CDR3 is 14 amino acids long.

This chain links TRBV30 with TRBJ2-7; 9 positions agree with TRBD2. The V gene's germline CDR1 is GTSNPN and CDR2 SVGIG (reference sequence). This CDR3 spans 14 amino acids. V gave up 3 bases and J gave up 5 bases; unmatched junction bases: 8. CDR3: CAWRRGGPSDEQYF. CDR3 in DNA: TGTGCCTGGAGGCGGGGGGGCCCGAGCGACGAGCAGTACTTC. Variable domain in full (rest from reference TRBV30 and TRBJ2-7): SQTIHQWPATLVQPVGSPLSLECTVEGTSNPNLYWYRQAAGRGLQLLFYSVGIGQISSEVPQNLSASRPQDRQFILSSKKLLLSDSGFYLCAWRRGGPSDEQYFGPGTRLTVT.

The chain has TRBV30 and TRBJ2-1; 8 bases fit TRBD2. CDR3 length equals 16 residues. Germline V CDR1 and CDR2: GTSNPN, SVGIG (reference sequence). Trimming at V came to 4 bases and at J to 7 bases, leaving 15 bases not matched to a gene. For the CDR3, the DNA is TGTGCCTGGAACCTAATGGCGGGGGGCTTGAGGAATGAGCAGTTCTTC. Protein product: CAWNLMAGGLRNEQFF.

The chain combines TRBV4-1 with TRBJ2-7; a possible D gene is TRBD2 (6 bases). Per the germline V gene, CDR1 is MGHRA and CDR2 is YSYEKL. This CDR3 spans 15 amino acids. V was shortened by 1 base and J by 0 bases, with 10 bases between the two germline ends. The CDR3 DNA reads as TGCGCCAGCAGCCAAGGGCCGGGACTCTCCTACGAGCAGTACTTC. Its protein product is CASSQGPGLSYEQYF.

V usage is TRBV19 and J usage is TRBJ1-5; TRBD1 is a possible D gene (6 bases). V shed 3 bases and J shed 2 bases, with 11 bases lying between them. CDR1 is LNHDA and CDR2 is SQIVND in the germline V gene (reference sequence). The CDR3 runs to 15 residues. CDR3 region: CASSIPGVGNQPQHF. CDR3 in DNA: TGTGCCAGTAGTATCCCAGGGGTGGGCAATCAGCCCCAGCATTTT.

V gene TRBV5-6 combines with J gene TRBJ2-1, with 7 bases that match TRBD2. The CDR3 has 16 amino acids. The V gene end was trimmed by 6 bases and the J gene end by 4 bases; junction bases not matched to a gene: 13. Per germline, CDR1 SGHDT and CDR2 YYEEEE. The CDR3 spells CASNSLLAGDYNEQFF. CDR3 DNA: TGTGCCAGCAACTCCCTGCTGGCGGGGGATTACAATGAGCAGTTCTTC.

This clone was seen just once. The chain is built from TRBV6-1 and TRBJ2-2, with 7 bases aligning to TRBD1. The germline V gene encodes CDR1 MNHNS and CDR2 SASEGT. V lost 4 bases to trimming and J lost 10 bases; unmatched junction nucleotides: 6. The CDR3 is made up of 13 amino acids. The CDR3 sequence: CASSGGGLSELFF. DNA for the CDR3: TGTGCCAGCAGTGGAGGGGGCTTATCGGAGCTGTTTTTT.

The chain employs TRBV7-6 and TRBJ2-7; 10 positions match TRBD1. Losses at the gene ends were 1 base for V and 5 bases for J; bases not matched to a gene: 8. CDR1 is SGHVS, CDR2 FNYEAQ, per germline. CDR3 size: 16 residues. The CDR3 region is CASSLGRDRGYHEQYF. In DNA form, the CDR3 reads TGTGCCAGCAGCTTAGGAAGGGACAGGGGATACCACGAGCAGTACTTC.

The gene calls are TRBV7-6 and TRBJ1-2, with unresolved D. Germline V CDR1 and CDR2: SGHVS, FNYEAQ. This CDR3 has 14 residues. V gave up 1 base and J gave up 4 bases, with 10 bases separating them. This chain's CDR3 is CASSLEFGAYGYTF. For the CDR3, the DNA is TGTGCCAGCAGCTTAGAGTTTGGCGCCTATGGCTACACCTTC.

The chain carries TRBV5-1 and TRBJ2-3; D gene unclear. The CDR3 totals 14 residues. Germline CDR1 SGHRS, CDR2 YFSETQ. Between the trimmed V and J ends, which lost 4 bases and 0 bases, there was a span of 9 bases. CDR3 bases: TGCGCCAGCAGCCCTCCGATAAGCACAGATACGCAGTATTTT. Translated: CASSPPISTDTQYF.

The V and J genes are TRBV2 and TRBJ2-3, with D perhaps matching TRBD1 (5 bases). This CDR3 is 16 amino acids long. Germline CDR1 and CDR2: SNHLY and FYNNEI. The V gene lost 0 bases and the J gene lost 5 bases, with 15 bases spanning the gap. CDR3 coding DNA: TGTGCCAGCAGTGAAGCGTCAGGGTACGCCGGAGATACGCAGTATTTT. This sequence encodes CASSEASGYAGDTQYF.

This chain connects TRBV27 to TRBJ2-7, with D unresolved. The V end was cut by 3 bases, the J end by 4 bases, with 10 bases between. This CDR3 comprises 13 residues. Germline V lookup: CDR1 MNHEY, CDR2 SMNVEV (reference sequence). The CDR3 DNA follows: TGTGCCAGCAGTTTGAGTGATGGGTACGAGCAGTACTTC. Encoded protein: CASSLSDGYEQYF.

The chain's CDR3 is CASSDHQGFYEQYF. The CDR3 bases are TGCGCCAGCAGTGATCACCAGGGTTTCTACGAGCAGTACTTC. The J gene is TRBJ2-7, the V gene TRBV10-1; TRBD1 is a possible D gene (5 bases). CDR3 length: 14 residues. Deletions cut 3 bases from V and 3 bases from J, with 12 bases between. Germline lookup yields CDR1 WNHNN and CDR2 SYGVQD (reference sequence).

The chain couples TRBV6-1 to TRBJ2-5; D gene ambiguous. Trimming left V 6 bases short and J 7 bases short, with 9 bases between. CDR1 is MNHNS and CDR2 is SASEGT in the germline V gene. CDR3 size: 11 residues. The chain's CDR3 is CASREMGTQYF. Written as DNA, the CDR3 is TGTGCCAGCAGGGAAATGGGGACCCAGTACTTC.